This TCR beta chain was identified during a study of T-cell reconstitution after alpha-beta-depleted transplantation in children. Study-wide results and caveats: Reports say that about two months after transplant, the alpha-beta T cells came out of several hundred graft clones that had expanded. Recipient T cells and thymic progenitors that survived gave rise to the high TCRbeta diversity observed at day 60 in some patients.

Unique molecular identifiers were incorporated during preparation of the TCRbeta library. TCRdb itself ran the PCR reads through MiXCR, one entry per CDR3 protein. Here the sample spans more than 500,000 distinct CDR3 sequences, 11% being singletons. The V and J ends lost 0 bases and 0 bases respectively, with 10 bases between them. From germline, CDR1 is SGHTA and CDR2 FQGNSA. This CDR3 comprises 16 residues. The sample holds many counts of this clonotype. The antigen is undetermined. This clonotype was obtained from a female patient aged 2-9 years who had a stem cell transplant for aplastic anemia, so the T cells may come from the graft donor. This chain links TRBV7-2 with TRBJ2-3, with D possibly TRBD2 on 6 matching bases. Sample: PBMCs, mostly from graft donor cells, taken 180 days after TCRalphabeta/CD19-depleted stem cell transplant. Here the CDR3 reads CASSLAGGFSTDTQYF. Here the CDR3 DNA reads TGTGCCAGCAGCTTAGCGGGAGGTTTTAGCACAGATACGCAGTATTTT.